This T cell receptor beta chain was sequenced in a study of CD8+ T cells in alopecia areata. Study-wide background: Treated patients swallowed 5 to 10 mg of oral tofacitinib twice daily. Tofacitinib ran for 6 to 18 months before 6 months off drug.

V dropped 2 bases and J dropped 8 bases, with 14 bases sitting between them. CDR1 is SGDLS, CDR2 YYNGEE, per germline. The CDR3 covers 14 residues. TCR sequencing used cDNA made by reverse transcription of extracted RNA. The table came from immunoSEQ multiplex PCR; TCRdb's copy has only in-frame clones and leaves some out. In the table there are fewer than 250,000 clones, about three fifths of which are singletons. This TCR was sampled from a human donor with alopecia areata. The sample in question was CD4+ T cells sorted from blood, obtained at week 0. The rearrangement links TRBV9 to TRBJ1-3; no clear D. The CDR3 spells CASSVGQIGDTIYF. The CDR3 DNA reads TGTGCCAGCAGCGTTGGGCAAATCGGAGACACCATATATTTT.